The 27 T cell receptor beta chains reported below all come from one sample, sequenced in a study of T cell repertoires in cytomegalovirus infection. TCRdb re-analysed the reads in MiXCR, keeping a single row per CDR3 protein. Here the sample spans hundreds of thousands of distinct CDR3 sequences, approximately 42% being singletons. These receptors lack a known antigen. Sample: cultured PBMCs, taken from culture after CMV antigen stimulation. The receptors were gathered from a human donor in good health (CMV status not recorded). Some clones in this sample may be carry-over from other donors' samples.

The sample holds a few counts of this clonotype. V gene TRBV6-2 or TRBV6-3 combines with J gene TRBJ1-1; TRBD1 is a possible D gene (5 bases). The germline gives CDR1 MNHEY, CDR2 SVGEGT. The CDR3 is made up of 13 amino acids. Trimming removed 6 bases at V and 3 bases at J, with 11 bases between. The CDR3 region is CASRSRGDTEAFF. In DNA, the CDR3 is TGTGCCAGCAGAAGCCGGGGGGACACTGAAGCTTTCTTT.

The chain is built from TRBV7-8 and TRBJ2-1; D is unresolved. V gave up 0 bases and J gave up 1 base, with 13 bases separating them. This CDR3 region has 17 residues. Germline assignment: CDR1 SGHVS and CDR2 FQNEAQ. CDR3 in DNA: TGTGCCAGCAGCTTAGCCAATGTGATTTCGTCCTACAATGAGCAGTTCTTC. Encoded protein: CASSLANVISSYNEQFF.

The genes are TRBV12-3 or TRBV12-4 and TRBJ2-7, with TRBD2 identical over 10 bases. The CDR3 contains 14 residues. Trimming removed 5 bases from V and 9 bases from J; junction bases left unmatched: 10. The CDR3 protein is CASSTIIAGGGQYF. CDR3 nucleotide sequence: TGTGCCAGCAGTACCATCATAGCGGGAGGAGGGCAGTACTTC.

Only one count was recorded for this clonotype. This chain connects TRBV18 to TRBJ1-2; maybe TRBD1 (6 bases). Germline V gene lookup returns CDR1 KGHSH and CDR2 LQKENI. V lost 0 bases to trimming and J lost 3 bases, with 17 bases between them. This CDR3 is 17 amino acids long. In DNA form, the CDR3 reads TGTGCCAGCTCACCACCTTCGGGGGGCCCCTCGTACTATGGCTACACCTTC. The encoded protein is CASSPPSGGPSYYGYTF.

The rearrangement uses TRBV28 and TRBJ2-7, with a tentative D call TRBD1 (6 bases). The CDR3 has 14 residues. Trimming pared 8 bases from V and 1 base from J, leaving 15 bases between. In germline, CDR1 is MDHEN, CDR2 SYDVKM. This CDR3 reads CASGDNRASYEQYF. The CDR3 DNA is TGTGCCAGCGGTGACAACAGGGCTTCCTACGAGCAGTACTTC. The full variable domain, with the rest looked up from reference TRBV28 and TRBJ2-7, is DVKVTQSSRYLVKRTGEKVFLECVQDMDHENMFWYRQDPGLGLRLIYFSYDVKMKEKGDIPEGYSVSREKKERFSLILESASTNQTSMYLCASGDNRASYEQYFGPGTRLTVT.

This clonotype was seen many times. J is TRBJ1-1 and V is TRBV7-2, with D unresolved. The CDR3 covers 13 residues. The V end was cut by 4 bases, the J end by 8 bases, with 14 bases between. Germline V lookup: CDR1 SGHTA, CDR2 FQGNSA. The DNA for the CDR3 is TGTGCCAGCAGCTCTAGCAGAGCGGGGGAAGCTTTCTTT. This encodes CASSSSRAGEAFF.

The chain couples TRBV6-6 to TRBJ2-5, with 14 bases that match TRBD2. Germline V gives CDR1 MNHNY, CDR2 SVGAGI (reference sequence). V was pared by 6 bases and J by 4 bases, with 7 bases of the junction left unmatched. This CDR3 contains 16 residues. The CDR3 bases are TGTGCCAGCAGCCTGGGACTAGCGGGGGTCAGAGAGACCCAGTACTTC. This encodes CASSLGLAGVRETQYF.

CDR3 amino acids: CASSYMDTQYF. The CDR3 DNA reads TGTGCCAGCAGTTATATGGATACGCAGTATTTT. The chain is built from TRBV6-2 or TRBV6-3 and TRBJ2-3; no definite D call. Germline V gives CDR1 MNHEY, CDR2 SVGEGT. The CDR3 covers 11 residues. Trimming removed 3 bases at V and 6 bases at J, with 4 bases between.

V usage is TRBV5-1 and J usage is TRBJ2-5; TRBD1 matches 11 bases. The germline V gene has CDR1 SGHRS and CDR2 YFSETQ. The CDR3 is 17 residues long. Trimming took 4 bases from V and 0 from J; bases not matched to a gene: 8. The CDR3 coding sequence is TGCGCCAGCAGCACCTGGACAGGGGGCATAAACCAAGAGACCCAGTACTTC. Amino acids: CASSTWTGGINQETQYF.

The V gene is TRBV7-1, the J gene TRBJ2-3, with D unresolved. TRBV7-1 is given ORF status, its function remaining uncertain. V lost 3 bases, J lost 4 bases, and 17 bases lay in between. This CDR3 comprises 16 residues. This chain's CDR3 is CASSSLLIGSSDTQYF. The CDR3 DNA sequence: TGTGCCAGCAGCTCGCTACTCATTGGGTCCTCAGATACGCAGTATTTT.

The chain links TRBV12-3 or TRBV12-4 to TRBJ2-7; D is ambiguous. CDR3 length: 16 amino acids. V dropped 4 bases and J dropped 4 bases, with 20 bases sitting between them. The CDR3 DNA reads as TGTGCCAGCAGTTCCCTTAGGCCGGCGAGTGGTTACGAGCAGTACTTC. It is translated as CASSSLRPASGYEQYF.

The CDR3 region is CASTEGGLGEQYF. The CDR3, as DNA: TGTGCCAGCACGGAGGGGGGGCTTGGTGAGCAGTACTTC. This chain joins TRBV6-1 and TRBJ2-7, with D perhaps TRBD2 (7 bases). Germline V gene sequence: CDR1 MNHNS, CDR2 SASEGT. Trimming took off 7 bases at V and 7 bases at J, with 17 bases between the two ends. The CDR3 is made up of 13 amino acids.

V and J are TRBV6-2 or TRBV6-3 and TRBJ2-3; weak D call: TRBD2 (7 bases). The CDR3 is made up of 14 amino acids. V lost 6 bases to trimming and J lost 2 bases, with 12 bases between them. Germline lookup yields CDR1 MNHEY and CDR2 SVGEGT. As DNA, the CDR3 is TGTGCCAGCAGGGGGGAGGGGGACACAGATACGCAGTATTTT. Translated: CASRGEGDTDTQYF.

This chain joins TRBV12-3 or TRBV12-4 and TRBJ1-4; D gene uncertain. V lost 6 bases, J lost 11 bases, and 16 bases lay in between. The CDR3 extends over 13 amino acids. The CDR3 coding sequence is TGTGCCAGCAGCCCTGACGGGCCCGGGAAACTGTTTTTT. It yields the protein CASSPDGPGKLFF.

This clonotype was detected only once. The CDR3 nucleotides read TGTGCCAGCAGCGTAGAGGAGGGGGCCAAGAGATACGAGCAGTACTTC. It yields the protein CASSVEEGAKRYEQYF. V is TRBV9 and J is TRBJ2-7; D might be TRBD1 (7 bases). Trimming took 0 bases from V and 4 from J, leaving 17 bases between them. This CDR3 has 16 amino acids. The V gene's germline CDR1 is SGDLS and CDR2 YYNGEE.

This sequence joins TRBV6-6 and TRBJ1-2; D is undetermined. Germline V gene sequence: CDR1 MNHNY, CDR2 SVGAGI (reference sequence). CDR3 size: 14 residues. V was clipped by 4 bases and J by 6 bases, with 15 bases between them. CDR3 in amino acids: CASSSDASPNGYTF. The CDR3 bases are TGTGCCAGCAGTTCCGATGCCAGCCCGAATGGCTACACCTTC.

The rearrangement links TRBV4-1 to TRBJ2-5; 8 bases match TRBD1. With V trimmed by 1 base and J by 2 bases, 9 bases remained unmatched. The CDR3 sequence is 17 residues long. Germline loops: CDR1 MGHRA, CDR2 YSYEKL. CDR3 in DNA: TGCGCCAGCAGCCAAGGGCGGACAGGGTTTGGGCAAGAGACCCAGTACTTC. This sequence encodes CASSQGRTGFGQETQYF.

The V gene is TRBV30, the J gene TRBJ2-3; no reliable D call. V lost 0 bases to trimming and J lost 6 bases, with 10 bases between them. This CDR3 is built from 13 residues. Per the germline V gene, CDR1 is GTSNPN and CDR2 is SVGIG (reference sequence). CDR3 sequence reads: CAWSVGSSDTQYF. The CDR3 DNA sequence: TGTGCCTGGAGTGTTGGTTCCTCGGATACGCAGTATTTT.

V gene TRBV7-2 combines with J gene TRBJ2-3; 12 positions match TRBD2. This CDR3 spans 15 amino acids. J was trimmed by 7 bases and V by 5 bases; bases with no gene match: 7. Germline CDR1 and CDR2: SGHTA and FQGNSA. As DNA, the CDR3 is TGTGCCAGCAGCGCTCCTAGCGGGGGGGCATATACGCAGTATTTT. It specifies CASSAPSGGAYTQYF.

The rearrangement links TRBV7-2 to TRBJ1-1; a weak D match, TRBD1 (6 bases). V was cut by 5 bases and J by 6 bases, with 22 bases left in between. The CDR3 length is 16 residues. Looked up from germline, CDR1 is SGHTA and CDR2 is FQGNSA. The CDR3 DNA is TGTGCCAGCAGCCGTGATAGGGGGGAGGGGTGGGCTGAAGCTTTCTTT. As protein: CASSRDRGEGWAEAFF.

This clonotype appeared a few times. The rearrangement links TRBV6-1 to TRBJ1-5; 11 bases agree with TRBD1. The CDR3 totals 15 residues. V lost 2 bases and J lost 6; bases outside the gene matches: 3. From germline, CDR1 is MNHNS and CDR2 SASEGT. The CDR3 DNA reads TGTGCCAGCAGTGAAAGGACAGGGGGCGGTCAGCCCCAGCATTTT. Its protein is CASSERTGGGQPQHF.

This clonotype was counted only a few times. V gene TRBV7-6 combines with J gene TRBJ1-1; D remains ambiguous. The V and J ends lost 1 base and 5 bases respectively, with 11 bases between them. CDR1 and CDR2 from the germline V gene are SGHVS and FNYEAQ. The CDR3 length is 14 residues. The CDR3 DNA reads as TGTGCCAGCAGCTTAGAAGGCACCTTAACTGAAGCTTTCTTT. This gives the protein CASSLEGTLTEAFF.

The V call is TRBV6-2 or TRBV6-3, the J call TRBJ2-3; 11 positions match TRBD2. The CDR3 consists of 15 residues. CDR1 and CDR2 (germline): MNHEY, SVGEGT. V trimming: 10 bases; J trimming: 5 bases; junction bases outside the gene matches: 11. For the CDR3, the DNA is TGTGCCACCCTGATAGCGGGAGGGCCCGGAGATACGCAGTATTTT. Its translation is CATLIAGGPGDTQYF.

In this sample, this clonotype turned up a few times. The J gene is TRBJ2-2, the V gene TRBV7-9, with 9 nucleotides matching TRBD1. Losses at the gene ends were 5 bases for V and 7 bases for J; bases not matched to a gene: 14. CDR1 is SEHNR, CDR2 FQNEAQ, per germline (reference sequence). The CDR3 consists of 17 residues. This chain's CDR3 is CASSNSRQGGFGGELFF. CDR3 in DNA: TGTGCCAGCAGCAACAGCCGACAGGGGGGATTCGGCGGGGAGCTGTTTTTT.

This clonotype was seen a few times. The chain employs TRBV12-3 or TRBV12-4 and TRBJ2-1, with D maybe TRBD2 (6 bases). The CDR3 consists of 15 residues. V dropped 6 bases and J dropped 4 bases, with 16 bases sitting between them. In nucleotides, the CDR3 is TGTGCCAGCAGCCCCCGGGACTTCGTTTACAATGAGCAGTTCTTC. This gives the protein CASSPRDFVYNEQFF.

The V and J genes are TRBV5-1 and TRBJ2-5; D not certain. CDR3 length equals 12 residues. Trimming cost V 5 bases and J 3 bases, with 8 bases left between them. The germline V gene has CDR1 SGHRS and CDR2 YFSETQ. CDR3 in DNA: TGCGCCAGCAGATATGAGAAAGAGACCCAGTACTTC. Residues: CASRYEKETQYF.

This rearrangement joins TRBV7-9 to TRBJ2-5; tentative D call: TRBD2 (6 bases). The CDR3 consists of 13 residues. Trimming removed 4 bases from V and 13 bases from J, with 19 bases in between. Germline CDR1 reads SEHNR; CDR2 reads FQNEAQ (reference sequence). CDR3 sequence (DNA): TGTGCCAGCAGCTCGGAGGGTTGGGACCCGGCGTACTTC. It specifies CASSSEGWDPAYF.